The 23 T cell receptor beta chains below were found in one sample sequenced in a study of PD-1 blockade in classical Hodgkin lymphoma. Sequencing was performed with immunoSEQ multiplex PCR; in TCRdb, only in-frame clones are kept and a portion is missing. The sample lists around 150,000 clones, 78% seen once, with over 7.5% in the top ten. Each patient experienced a relapse that followed autologous stem cell transplantation, and brentuximab vedotin exposure varied. This sample comprised peripheral blood mononuclear cells (PBMCs), obtained before the second cycle of nivolumab. Receptors originate from a human donor with classical Hodgkin lymphoma.

The chain has TRBV10-3 and TRBJ2-7, with a tentative D call TRBD2 (7 bases). The CDR3 length is 15 residues. Trimming left V 3 bases short and J 4 bases short, with 16 bases between. From germline, CDR1 is ENHRY and CDR2 SYGVKD. CDR3 DNA sequence: TGTGCCATCAGTGAAGGGGGGAGGGCGACTTACGAGCAGTACTTC. It yields the protein CAISEGGRATYEQYF.

V is TRBV6-5 and J is TRBJ2-1; D is undetermined. This CDR3 comprises 15 residues. In germline, CDR1 is MNHEY, CDR2 SVGAGI. Trimming removed 5 bases from V and 0 bases from J, with 11 bases in between. This CDR3 reads CASSPDASSYNEQFF. As DNA, the CDR3 is TGTGCCAGCAGTCCTGACGCGAGCTCCTACAATGAGCAGTTCTTC.

In this sample, this clone turned up a few times. This sequence joins TRBV6-5 and TRBJ1-2; 10 bases map to TRBD1. The V gene end was trimmed by 8 bases and the J gene end by 5 bases; junction bases not matched to a gene: 8. Germline values: CDR1 MNHEY, CDR2 SVGAGI. This CDR3 is 14 amino acids long. CDR3: CASRGQGVGYGYTF. The DNA for the CDR3 is TGTGCCAGCCGCGGACAGGGGGTAGGGTATGGCTACACCTTC.

The gene calls are TRBV4-1 and TRBJ1-2; the match to TRBD1 covers 10 bases. Germline CDR1 MGHRA, CDR2 YSYEKL. The CDR3 contains 14 residues. Trimming took 1 base from V and 9 from J; bases not matched to a gene: 5. This CDR3 reads CASSQGGTGASYTF. The CDR3 DNA sequence: TGCGCCAGCAGCCAAGGTGGGACAGGGGCTAGCTACACCTTC.

The chain recombines TRBV10-3 with TRBJ2-7; 9 nucleotides line up with TRBD2. In germline, CDR1 is ENHRY, CDR2 SYGVKD. The V gene end was trimmed by 7 bases and the J gene end by 0 bases; junction bases not matched to a gene: 4. The CDR3 is made up of 14 amino acids. CDR3: CAIMVAGDSYEQYF. The CDR3 region has the DNA TGTGCCATCATGGTAGCGGGGGACTCCTACGAGCAGTACTTC.

The chain links TRBV9 to TRBJ2-5, with D tentatively TRBD2 (6 bases). Germline CDR1 is SGDLS and CDR2 is YYNGEE. CDR3 length equals 13 residues. The germline V and J ends were trimmed by 4 bases and 5 bases, with 12 bases remaining between them. CDR3 in amino acids: CASSRTSPETQYF. In DNA, the CDR3 is TGTGCCAGCAGCCGCACTAGCCCGGAGACCCAGTACTTC.

This clone was detected a few times. The CDR3 bases are TGTGCCAGCAGCTTGGGTGCTAGCGGGGGGGCGTCCTACAATGAGCAGTTCTTC. Translation gives CASSLGASGGASYNEQFF. The chain combines TRBV5-4 with TRBJ2-1; 12 nucleotides match TRBD2. The CDR3 runs 18 residues. Losses at the gene ends were 0 bases for V and 1 base for J; bases not matched to a gene: 5. From germline, CDR1 is SGHNT and CDR2 YYREEE (reference sequence). Looking up the rest from reference TRBV5-4 and TRBJ2-1 gives the full variable domain: ETGVTQSPTHLIKTRGQQVTLRCSSQSGHNTVSWYQQALGQGPQFIFQYYREEENGRGNFPPRFSGLQFPNYSSELNVNALELDDSALYLCASSLGASGGASYNEQFFGPGTRLTVL.

This clone was seen a few times. V usage is TRBV20-1 and J usage is TRBJ1-1; 7 bases are shared with TRBD1. The length of the CDR3 is 11 residues. Germline V CDR1 and CDR2: DFQATT, SNEGSKA (reference sequence). V shed 3 bases and J 7 bases; nucleotides not matched to a gene: 2. Here the CDR3 DNA reads TGCAGTGCTAGCGGGACAGTTGAAGCTTTCTTT. Protein product: CSASGTVEAFF.

V is TRBV18 and J is TRBJ2-3, with D tentatively TRBD2 (5 bases). The V gene's germline CDR1 is KGHSH and CDR2 LQKENI. V shed 3 bases and J shed 0 bases, with 10 bases lying between them. The CDR3 has 15 residues. This CDR3 reads CASSPQRDSTDTQYF. DNA of the CDR3: TGTGCCAGCTCACCGCAACGGGATAGCACAGATACGCAGTATTTT.

The V gene is TRBV27, the J gene TRBJ1-4, with 8 bases fitting TRBD1. The CDR3 has 16 amino acids. CDR1 MNHEY and CDR2 SMNVEV come from the germline V gene (reference sequence). The V segment lost 6 bases and the J segment 10 bases; nucleotides outside the gene matches: 16. CDR3 DNA: TGTGCCAGCAGCCCAGTCGGGGTACAGGGGGTGCTAAAACTGTTTTTT. Amino acids: CASSPVGVQGVLKLFF.

The rearrangement uses TRBV4-3 and TRBJ2-7, with a tentative D call TRBD2 (6 bases). There are 13 residues in the CDR3. V gave up 0 bases and J gave up 6 bases, with 9 bases separating them. The germline V gene encodes CDR1 LGHNA and CDR2 YSLEER. CDR3 DNA sequence: TGCGCCAGCAGCCAAGAGGGGACTTCCGAGCAGTACTTC. This sequence encodes CASSQEGTSEQYF.

The genes are TRBV7-6 and TRBJ2-3; 12 bases are a match to TRBD2. V lost 5 bases, J lost 1 base, and 4 bases stayed unmatched. This CDR3 has 16 amino acids. Germline assignment: CDR1 SGHVS and CDR2 FNYEAQ. The CDR3 sequence is CASSPRTSGGTDTQYF. CDR3 DNA sequence: TGTGCCAGCAGCCCACGGACTAGCGGGGGCACAGATACGCAGTATTTT.

The chain employs TRBV6-6 and TRBJ2-1, with 7 bases fitting TRBD1. This CDR3 comprises 12 residues. J gave up 6 bases and V 6 bases, and 2 bases lay outside the gene matches. The germline V gene has CDR1 MNHNY and CDR2 SVGAGI (reference sequence). The CDR3: CASRDRSNEQFF. DNA for the CDR3: TGTGCCAGCAGGGACAGGAGCAATGAGCAGTTCTTC.

The gene calls are TRBV6-1 and TRBJ2-3; the match to TRBD2 covers 7 bases. Germline lookup yields CDR1 MNHNS and CDR2 SASEGT. This CDR3 has 13 amino acids. With 6 bases clipped from V and 2 bases from J, the junction kept 2 bases outside the gene matches. DNA for the CDR3: TGTGCCAGCAGAGAGCGGGACACAGATACGCAGTATTTT. This translates into CASRERDTDTQYF.

In nucleotides, the CDR3 is TGTGCCAGCAGTTCGAGGACAGGGGCCCTCAATCAGCCCCAGCATTTT. It is translated as CASSSRTGALNQPQHF. The genes are TRBV27 and TRBJ1-5, with TRBD1 matching over 9 bases. The length of the CDR3 is 16 residues. The ends lost 4 bases at V and 3 bases at J; junction bases unmatched: 7. Germline CDR1 MNHEY, CDR2 SMNVEV (reference sequence).

The J gene is TRBJ2-1, the V gene TRBV28, with D perhaps TRBD1 or TRBD2 (5 bases each). Between the trimmed V and J ends, which lost 6 bases and 3 bases, there was a span of 18 bases. CDR3 length: 16 residues. Germline CDR1 reads MDHEN; CDR2 reads SYDVKM. As DNA, the CDR3 is TGTGCCAGCAGCCCCCATGACGGGACGGGCTACAATGAGCAGTTCTTC. Encoded protein: CASSPHDGTGYNEQFF.

This clone was seen once. V and J are TRBV7-6 and TRBJ1-3; 10 bases map to TRBD1. Trimming cost V 3 bases and J 6 bases; bases outside gene matches: 5. The CDR3 covers 15 residues. Germline CDR1 SGHVS, CDR2 FNYEAQ. The chain's CDR3 is CASSLFDRGQNTIYF. The CDR3 DNA reads as TGTGCCAGCAGCTTGTTTGACAGGGGGCAAAACACCATATATTTT.

This chain uses TRBV7-9 with TRBJ1-1, with TRBD1 as a possible D gene (6 bases). The germline CDR1 and CDR2 sequences are SEHNR and FQNEAQ (reference sequence). The CDR3 spans 14 residues. CDR3 amino acids: CAAGGPRVNTEAFF. CDR3 nucleotide sequence: TGTGCAGCGGGGGGGCCGAGGGTGAACACTGAAGCTTTCTTT.

The chain uses TRBV25-1 and TRBJ2-7, with 9 bases lining up with TRBD1. V dropped 6 bases and J dropped 8; count of bases not matched to a gene: 14. The CDR3 spans 15 residues. The germline CDR1 and CDR2 sequences are MGHDK and SYGVNS. In DNA form, the CDR3 reads TGTGCCAGCAGCGAACGCCCGGGACAGGGAAGAAAGCAGTACTTC. This encodes CASSERPGQGRKQYF.

This chain links TRBV6-6 with TRBJ1-3; D not resolved. With 7 bases removed from V and 5 bases from J, the gap between germline ends came to 12 bases. This CDR3 comprises 13 residues. CDR1 is MNHNY, CDR2 SVGAGI, per germline (reference sequence). CDR3: CASIGPVRNTIYF. The CDR3, as DNA: TGTGCCAGCATTGGCCCTGTGCGAAACACCATATATTTT.

The chain is built from TRBV30 and TRBJ2-7; TRBD2 matches at 9 bases. Trimming removed 0 bases from V and 5 bases from J; junction bases left unmatched: 11. The CDR3 is 16 residues long. Germline assignment: CDR1 GTSNPN and CDR2 SVGIG (reference sequence). This chain's CDR3 is CAWSVRGGRATHEQYF. The CDR3 DNA sequence: TGTGCCTGGAGTGTACGGGGCGGGAGGGCAACCCACGAGCAGTACTTC.

The chain has TRBV19 and TRBJ2-7; 10 positions agree with TRBD2. Germline assignment: CDR1 LNHDA and CDR2 SQIVND (reference sequence). This CDR3 spans 16 amino acids. Trimming removed 4 bases from V and 3 bases from J; junction bases left unmatched: 9. The CDR3 spells CASSRRLAGALYEQYF. In nucleotides, the CDR3 is TGTGCCAGTAGTAGGCGCCTAGCGGGGGCACTCTACGAGCAGTACTTC.

V is TRBV19 and J is TRBJ2-5, with D maybe TRBD1 (5 bases). Germline assignment: CDR1 LNHDA and CDR2 SQIVND (reference sequence). V was pared by 9 bases and J by 4 bases, with 15 bases between. The CDR3 covers 13 residues. The CDR3 loop reads CASAVRVRETQYF. CDR3 nucleotides: TGTGCCAGCGCTGTCAGGGTCCGAGAGACCCAGTACTTC.